Below, one T cell receptor beta chain is given with its context. This clonotype was counted many times. Its binding antigen is unknown. Base qualities are missing; no much larger clone stands one base away. Library construction relied on 5' RACE. Reads for this sample came from an Illumina HiSeq 2500. A second PCR of about 6 to 12 cycles was performed with a sample-barcoded 5' primer and a J-beta primer mix. Each TCR beta cDNA molecule received a unique molecular identifier from a template-switch 5' adaptor carrying 12 random nucleotides. At least 2.5 million CDR3-containing paired-end reads were obtained from each sample. All of the RNA was converted into first-strand cDNA using the Mint cDNA synthesis kit, with a TRBC-specific oligonucleotide serving as the primer. After uracil-DNA glycosylase treatment, a first 18-cycle PCR used universal primers M1SS and BC2_uni_R on all cDNA. The paper's processing steps were these. Each sample was normalized by randomly selecting 1 million high-quality reads, each carrying a distinct molecular identifier. Instead of being binned into consensus sequences, reads with shared molecular identifiers were discarded. CDR3 identification, clonotype clustering and error correction used MiTCR with a Q25 quality threshold and the strictest error-elimination algorithm. A nonparametric unseen species model with Euler transformation was used to estimate lower-bound total TCR beta diversity. TCRdb applied fastp at Q25 and MiXCR to the public reads, then kept only in-frame beta chains. CDR3 protein sequences are deduplicated, and each keeps its most common genes and DNA. TCRdb's processing, not the authors', yielded these V and J calls. This sample has about 590,000 distinct CDR3 sequences in its table, and 25% to 35% of those were observed once. The top ten clones comprise approximately 14% of the sample.

Measured from the cysteine to the phenylalanine, the CDR3 is 14 residues long. Just the 42-base CDR3 DNA is kept, in frame starting at base 1. As encoded in the germline V gene (reference sequence), CDR1 is LGHDT while CDR2 is YNNKEL. The V end loses 4 bases and the J end loses 3 bases, and a stretch of 13 bases separates them. The sample belongs to a study of blood T cells in healthy people across ages (dated by TCRdb to about 2015). As for the study more broadly: In model experiments, template switching captured about one uniquely barcoded TCR beta cDNA molecule for every two T cells. The study measured age-related changes in TCR beta repertoire diversity using deep sequencing normalized with unique cDNA molecular identifiers. The donors were split into four age groups: young (average about 16 years), middle-aged (about 40), aged (about 56) and long-lived (approximately 80). To avoid experimental bias, donors of different ages were spread randomly across the sequencing lanes. For two donors (one aged 18 to 29 and one aged 80 or older), the study analyzed two additional independent replicas of 1 million unique cDNA reads from the same blood draw.

General conclusions and limits of the study: Estimates of total diversity from one million sequenced T cells were regarded as lower bounds and underestimates. Conclusive comparison of naive and antigen-experienced compartments was prevented by the profiling of bulk unsorted PBMCs. As age increased, observed TCR beta diversity per million T cells dropped in a roughly linear way, and a significant reduction was already evident by age 40. Compared with the aged group, the long-lived group had more naive CD4+ T cells, fewer expanded clones and increased TCR diversity, suggesting age selection. There was a strong correlation between observed TCR beta diversity and the percentage of naive T cells measured by flow cytometry. The CMV infection status of donors was not known, potentially confounding age-related changes in expanded clonotypes.

The donors were roughly 38 Caucasian individuals from Russia, aged roughly 6 to 100 years, who were systemically healthy. Each donor gave ten milliliters of peripheral blood, drawn into EDTA-treated Vacutainer tubes. Ficoll-Paque density-gradient centrifugation was used to isolate PBMCs, with at least 6.5 million obtained per sample. Total RNA was extracted from PBMCs with Trizol reagent, with at least 6 micrograms obtained per sample. For every donor, an aliquot of PBMCs went through flow cytometry to measure the percentages of naive CD45RAhigh/CD27high T cells. Sequenced: blood. The chain joins TRBV3-1 to TRBJ2-7, with TRBD2 tentatively as D gene (6 bases match). The receptor was derived from a woman aged 80 or over in good health. This receptor carries the CDR3 CASSLTEGFYEQYF. The DNA sequence reads TGTGCCAGCAGCCTCACGGAGGGGTTCTACGAGCAGTACTTC.